This T cell receptor (beta chain) appears in the sequencing data of a study of CD8 T cells in Susac syndrome. From blood CD8+ and CD4+ T cells, TCR beta sequences were generated. When the RNA was reverse transcribed, random hexamers were used with an input of roughly 0.45 to 1 ug. TCRdb re-called the immunoSEQ multiplex PCR reads with MiXCR, one entry per CDR3 protein. There are just over 300,000 distinct CDR3 sequences in the sample; about 90% occur only once, and approximately 0.065% lies in the top ten. This receptor was obtained from a human donor with multiple sclerosis. Sequencing input: CD4+ T cells from PBMCs.

The CDR3 spells CASREGQGGSPLHF. The CDR3 DNA reads TGTGCCAGTAGGGAGGGGCAGGGCGGTTCACCCCTCCACTTT. The rearrangement joins TRBV6-6 to TRBJ1-6, with TRBD1 as a possible D gene (5 bases). The CDR3 runs 14 residues. The germline CDR1 and CDR2 sequences are MNHNY and SVGAGI (reference sequence). V was shortened by 9 bases and J by 9 bases, with 18 bases between the two germline ends.